Included here is one TCR beta chain sequence, with context. The sample's time point: patch test 3, about 24 weeks after DPC sensitization. Treatment meaning: therapeutic diphenylcyclopropenone sensitization with weekly scalp DPC. Germline V gene sequence: CDR1 MDHEN, CDR2 SYDVKM. Unmatched junction bases numbered 14, after V lost 5 bases and J lost 4 bases. The CDR3 length is 18 residues. The source of the sample is a study of human T cells and chemical hapten exposure. The wider study: For sensitization, 2% DPC was applied to an approximately 2 cm by approximately 2 cm patch of upper inner arm skin.

TCRdb processed the RACE reads anew with MiXCR; each CDR3 protein has one entry. The table lists about 160,000 distinct CDR3 sequences, 28% of them singletons. The sample here was whole blood, taken in connection with sensitization to the hapten diphenylcyclopropenone (DPC). The sequence derives from a woman younger than 35 with alopecia areata. Some clones in this sample may be carry-over from other donors' samples. J is TRBJ2-2 and V is TRBV28; 9 bases line up with TRBD2. CDR3 DNA sequence: TGTGCCAGCAGTCCCCCCCTTCGACTAGCGGAAGCCACCGGGGAGCTGTTTTTT. Amino acid sequence: CASSPPLRLAEATGELFF.